The clone carrying this T cell receptor (beta chain) was seen a handful of times. Its antigen is undetermined. These data come from a study of post-analysis software for immune sequencing data. V lost 4 bases, J lost 0 bases, and 12 bases lay in between. Germline loops: CDR1 SGDLS, CDR2 YYNGEE. This CDR3 has 15 amino acids. Carried by the TCR beta cDNA libraries were unique molecular identifiers. In TCRdb, the PCR reads were re-called with MiXCR into one record per CDR3 protein. This sample has around 400,000 distinct CDR3 sequences; less than 40% occur once, and the top ten carry roughly an eighth. Overall study results and limits: Controls showed lower frequencies than patients for four to six TRBV segments, and TRBV5-6, TRBV5-1 and TRBV20-1 were among these.

The sample was blood. The chain has TRBV9 and TRBJ2-3, with D perhaps matching TRBD2 (5 bases). This TCR derives from a girl aged 10 to 17 with multiple sclerosis. CDR3 residues: CASSPLWTSTDTQYF. DNA for the CDR3: TGTGCCAGCAGCCCCCTTTGGACTAGCACAGATACGCAGTATTTT.